Listed below are T cell receptor beta chains from one sample, sequenced in a study of blood T cell repertoires in COVID-19. Profiled with immunoSEQ multiplex PCR; TCRdb holds only in-frame clones, not every one. This table has 42,000 or so clones, roughly nine tenths appearing once. The sequencing sample was made of peripheral blood. The receptors come from a man aged 45 to 65 with active COVID-19. The conserved cysteine and the conserved F or W are not part of the CDR3 here.

v_gene	j_gene	CDR3aa
TRBV9	TRBJ2-7	ASSVAGTSGNYEQY
TRBV4-1	TRBJ1-4	ASSQDPRGTNEKLF
TRBV6-5	TRBJ2-5	ASSPRLAGQETQY
TRBV12-3/TRBV12-4	TRBJ2-7	ASSLSGFEQY
TRBV6-5	TRBJ1-2	ASSKGQGRYGYT
TRBV7-2	TRBJ2-3	ASSPGLTSPDTQY
TRBV3-1/TRBV3-2	TRBJ2-3	ASSPHTDTQY
TRBV5-4	TRBJ1-4	ASSSETGDTEKLF
TRBV27	TRBJ2-2	ASTGTKTGELF
TRBV18	TRBJ1-1	ASSLQMQGARAEAF
TRBV5-5	TRBJ1-5	ASSNTGGPDQPQH
TRBV19	TRBJ1-5	ASMPRGSTIKPQH
TRBV2	TRBJ2-2	ASKPGQNTGELF
TRBV29-1	TRBJ2-7	SVLTGLVYEQY
TRBV27	TRBJ2-2	ASSLLGGQTGELF
TRBV20-1	TRBJ2-7	SARKDTEQY
TRBV11-2	TRBJ2-1	ASSRTSGTLGNEQF
TRBV5-1	TRBJ2-2	ASSLPGQGGTGELF
TRBV5-1	TRBJ2-3	ASSSLPGGSTDTQY
TRBV7-3	TRBJ1-3	ASSPGAGNTIY
TRBV6-9	TRBJ2-3	ASSWPTDGGSDTQY
TRBV6-5	TRBJ2-1	ASSYGPSLGEQF
TRBV5-1	TRBJ2-7	ASSPGTGAYEQY
TRBV5-6	TRBJ2-2	ASSSRTGVNTGELF
TRBV6-5	TRBJ1-5	ASSTGVYSNQPQH
TRBV4-1	TRBJ2-7	ASSHGQGALYEQY